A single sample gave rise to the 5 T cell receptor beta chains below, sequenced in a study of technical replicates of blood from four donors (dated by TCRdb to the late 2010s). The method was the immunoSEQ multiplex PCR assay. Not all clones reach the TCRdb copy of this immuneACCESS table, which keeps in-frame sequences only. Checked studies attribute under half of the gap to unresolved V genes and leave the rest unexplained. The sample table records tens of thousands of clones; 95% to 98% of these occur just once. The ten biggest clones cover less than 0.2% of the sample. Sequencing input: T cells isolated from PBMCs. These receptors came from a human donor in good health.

For the CDR3, the DNA is TGTGCCAGCAGCCTCACAGGGGGGAACACTGAAGCTTTCTTT. Translation gives CASSLTGGNTEAFF. The V gene is TRBV9, the J gene TRBJ1-1, with 8 bases aligning to TRBD1. Germline lookup yields CDR1 SGDLS and CDR2 YYNGEE. The trim removed 4 bases at V and 1 base at J, leaving 3 bases unmatched. The CDR3 spans 14 residues.

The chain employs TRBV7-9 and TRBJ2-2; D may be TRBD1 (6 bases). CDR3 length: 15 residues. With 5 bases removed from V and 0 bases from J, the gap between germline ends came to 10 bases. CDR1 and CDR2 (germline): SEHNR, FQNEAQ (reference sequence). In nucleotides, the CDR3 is TGTGCCAGCAGCCCCGGACAGTCGAACACCGGGGAGCTGTTTTTT. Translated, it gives CASSPGQSNTGELFF.

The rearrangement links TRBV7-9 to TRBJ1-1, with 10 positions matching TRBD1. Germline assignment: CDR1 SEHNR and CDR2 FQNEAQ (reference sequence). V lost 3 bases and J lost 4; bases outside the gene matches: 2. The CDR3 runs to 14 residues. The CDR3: CASSFDRGPTEAFF. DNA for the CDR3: TGTGCCAGCAGCTTTGACAGGGGGCCCACTGAAGCTTTCTTT. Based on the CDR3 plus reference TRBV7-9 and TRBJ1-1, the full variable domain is DTGVSQNPRHKITKRGQNVTFRCDPISEHNRLYWYRQTLGQGPEFLTYFQNEAQLEKSRLLSDRFSAERPKGSFSTLEIQRTEQGDSAMYLCASSFDRGPTEAFFGQGTRLTVV.

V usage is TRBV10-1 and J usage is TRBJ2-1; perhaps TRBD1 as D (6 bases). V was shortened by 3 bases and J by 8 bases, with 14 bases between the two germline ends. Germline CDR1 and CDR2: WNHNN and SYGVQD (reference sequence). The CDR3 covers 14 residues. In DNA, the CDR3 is TGCGCCAGCAGTGAAACCGGGACAATCGATGAGCAGTTCTTC. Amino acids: CASSETGTIDEQFF.

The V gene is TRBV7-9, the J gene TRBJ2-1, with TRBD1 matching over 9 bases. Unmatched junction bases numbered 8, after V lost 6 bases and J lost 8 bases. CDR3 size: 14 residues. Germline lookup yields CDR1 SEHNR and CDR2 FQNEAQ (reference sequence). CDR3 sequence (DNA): TGTGCCAGCAGAATCGGGACAGGGTCAGATGAGCAGTTCTTC. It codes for CASRIGTGSDEQFF. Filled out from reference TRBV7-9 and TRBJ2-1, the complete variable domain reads DTGVSQNPRHKITKRGQNVTFRCDPISEHNRLYWYRQTLGQGPEFLTYFQNEAQLEKSRLLSDRFSAERPKGSFSTLEIQRTEQGDSAMYLCASRIGTGSDEQFFGPGTRLTVL.